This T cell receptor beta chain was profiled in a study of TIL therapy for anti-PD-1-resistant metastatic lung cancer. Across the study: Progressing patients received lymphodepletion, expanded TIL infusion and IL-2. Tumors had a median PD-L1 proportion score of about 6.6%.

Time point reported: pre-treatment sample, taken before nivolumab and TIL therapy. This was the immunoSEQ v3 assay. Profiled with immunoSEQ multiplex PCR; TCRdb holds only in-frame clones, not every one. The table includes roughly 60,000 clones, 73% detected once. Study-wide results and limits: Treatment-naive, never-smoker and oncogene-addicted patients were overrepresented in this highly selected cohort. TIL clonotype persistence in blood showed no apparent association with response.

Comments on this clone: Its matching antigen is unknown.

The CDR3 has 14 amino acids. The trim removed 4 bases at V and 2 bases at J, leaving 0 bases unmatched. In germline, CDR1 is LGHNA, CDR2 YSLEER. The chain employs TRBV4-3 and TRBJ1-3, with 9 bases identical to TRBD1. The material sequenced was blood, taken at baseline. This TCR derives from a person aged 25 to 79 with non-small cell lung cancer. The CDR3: CASSRDRAGNTIYF. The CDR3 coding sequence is TGCGCCAGCAGCCGGGACAGGGCTGGAAACACCATATATTTT.